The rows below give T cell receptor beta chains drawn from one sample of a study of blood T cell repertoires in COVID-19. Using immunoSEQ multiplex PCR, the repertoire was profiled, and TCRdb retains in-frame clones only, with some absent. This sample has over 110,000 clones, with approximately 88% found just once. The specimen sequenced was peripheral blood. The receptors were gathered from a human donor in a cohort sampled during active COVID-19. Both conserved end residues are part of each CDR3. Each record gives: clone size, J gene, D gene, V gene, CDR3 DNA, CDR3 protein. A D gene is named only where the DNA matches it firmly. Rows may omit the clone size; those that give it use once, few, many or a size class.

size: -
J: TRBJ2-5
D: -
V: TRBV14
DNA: TGTGCCAGCGCGGCCCTCCAGCAAGAGACCCAGTACTTC
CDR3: CASAALQQETQYF

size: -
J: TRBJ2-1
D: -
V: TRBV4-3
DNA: TGCGCCAGCAGCCAAACCTCTAGACATGAGCAGTTCTTC
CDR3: CASSQTSRHEQFF

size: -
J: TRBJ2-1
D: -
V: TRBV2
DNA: TGTGCCAGCGGGCAAATGGGCCATGAGCAGTTCTTC
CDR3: CASGQMGHEQFF

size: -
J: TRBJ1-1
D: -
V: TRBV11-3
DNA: TGTGCCAGCAGCTTAGACAGGGACACTGAAGCTTTCTTT
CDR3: CASSLDRDTEAFF

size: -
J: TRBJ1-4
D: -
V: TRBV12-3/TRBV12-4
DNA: TGTGCCAGCAGTTTGGAGGGGGAAAAACTGTTTTTT
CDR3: CASSLEGEKLFF

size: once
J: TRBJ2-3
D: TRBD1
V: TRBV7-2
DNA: TGTGCCAGCAGCTTAGTTGACAGGGGCCCTATTGTGGGTACGCAGTATTTT
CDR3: CASSLVDRGPIVGTQYF

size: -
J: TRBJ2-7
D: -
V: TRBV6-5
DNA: TGTGCCAGCAGCTCAGGGCAGAGGAGCAACGAGCAGTACTTC
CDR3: CASSSGQRSNEQYF

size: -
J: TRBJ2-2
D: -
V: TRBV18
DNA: TGTGCCAGCTCACCAATCACAGGGACGAACACCGGGGAGCTGTTTTTT
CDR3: CASSPITGTNTGELFF

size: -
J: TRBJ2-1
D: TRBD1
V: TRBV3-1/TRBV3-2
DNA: TGTGCCAGCAGCCAAGGGACACAGGGGGCCTTAAGGCAGTTCTTC
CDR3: CASSQGTQGALRQFF

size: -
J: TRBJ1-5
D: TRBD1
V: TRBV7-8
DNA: TGTGCCAGCAGACAGGGGACAGGGCAAAATCAGCCCCAGCATTTT
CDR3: CASRQGTGQNQPQHF

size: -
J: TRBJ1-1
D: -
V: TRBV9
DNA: TGTGCCAGCAGCGGACATCTGAACACTGAAGCTTTCTTT
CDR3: CASSGHLNTEAFF

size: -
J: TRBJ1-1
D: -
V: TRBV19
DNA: TGTGCCAGTAGTTTCCCCGGTTCTGAAGCTTTCTTT
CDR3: CASSFPGSEAFF

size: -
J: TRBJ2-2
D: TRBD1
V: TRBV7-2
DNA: TGTGCCAGCAGCTTAAGACAGGGCGGCACCGGGGAGCTGTTTTTT
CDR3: CASSLRQGGTGELFF

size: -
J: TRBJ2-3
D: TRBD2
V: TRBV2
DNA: TGTGCCAGCAGCCTCGGGGGGGTAGGCACAGATACGCAGTATTTT
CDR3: CASSLGGVGTDTQYF

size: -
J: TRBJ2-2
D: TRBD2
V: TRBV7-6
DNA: TGTGCCAGCACCATTAGCGGGGGGAACGGGGAGCTGTTTTTT
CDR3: CASTISGGNGELFF